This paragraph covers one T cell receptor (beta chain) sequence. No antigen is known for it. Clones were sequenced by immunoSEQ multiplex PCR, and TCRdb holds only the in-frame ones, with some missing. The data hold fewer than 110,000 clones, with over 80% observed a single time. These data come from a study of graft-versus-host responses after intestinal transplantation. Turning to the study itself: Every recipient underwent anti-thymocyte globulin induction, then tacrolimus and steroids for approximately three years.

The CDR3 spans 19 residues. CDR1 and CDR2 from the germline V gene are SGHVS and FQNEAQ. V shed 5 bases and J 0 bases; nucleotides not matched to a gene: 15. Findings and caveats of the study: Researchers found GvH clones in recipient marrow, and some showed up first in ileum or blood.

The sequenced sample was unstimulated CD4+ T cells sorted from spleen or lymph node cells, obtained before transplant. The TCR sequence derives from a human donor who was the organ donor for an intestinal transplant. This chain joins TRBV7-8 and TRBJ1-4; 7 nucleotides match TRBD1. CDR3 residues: CASSHYPDRAQTTNEKLFF. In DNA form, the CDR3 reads TGTGCCAGCAGCCACTACCCCGACAGGGCCCAGACAACTAATGAAAAACTGTTTTTT.